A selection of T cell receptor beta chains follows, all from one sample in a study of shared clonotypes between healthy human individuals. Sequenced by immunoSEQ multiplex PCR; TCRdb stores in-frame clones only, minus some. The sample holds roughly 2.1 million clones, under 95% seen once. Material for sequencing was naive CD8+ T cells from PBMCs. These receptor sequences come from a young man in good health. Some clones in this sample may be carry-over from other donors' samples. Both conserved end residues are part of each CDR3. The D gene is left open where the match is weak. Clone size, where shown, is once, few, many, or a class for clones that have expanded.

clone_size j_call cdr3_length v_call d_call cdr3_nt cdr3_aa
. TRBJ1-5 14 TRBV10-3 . TGTGCCACCCGGGAGGGGGATAGCAATCAGCCCCAGCATTTT CATREGDSNQPQHF
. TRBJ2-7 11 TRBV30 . TGTGCCTGGAGCCAGGGCTACGAGCAGTACTTC CAWSQGYEQYF
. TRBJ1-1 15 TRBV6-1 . TGTGCCAGCAGTGAGTCTTCAGTAGAGGAACCTGAAGCTTTCTTT CASSESSVEEPEAFF
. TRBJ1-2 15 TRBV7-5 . TGTGCCAGAAGCTTAGCGAGAGAGAGCCCTCGGGGCTACACCTTC CARSLARESPRGYTF
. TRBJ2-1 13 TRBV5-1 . TGCGCCAGCAGCTTGACAGGTTACAATGAGCAGTTCTTC CASSLTGYNEQFF
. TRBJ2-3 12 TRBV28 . TGTGCCAGCAGTCCCAACACAGATACGCAGTATTTT CASSPNTDTQYF
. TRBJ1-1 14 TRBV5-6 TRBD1 TGTGCCAGCAGCTTCCAGGGGGCGAGCACTGAAGCTTTCTTT CASSFQGASTEAFF
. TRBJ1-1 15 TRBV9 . TGTGCCAGCAGCCTCAGACAGACGGCCCCAATTGAAGCTTTCTTT CASSLRQTAPIEAFF
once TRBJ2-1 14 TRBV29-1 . TGCAGCGTTGAAGGGTCACTAAACTACAATGAGCAGTTCTTC CSVEGSLNYNEQFF
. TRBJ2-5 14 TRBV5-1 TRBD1 TGCGCCAGCAGCCCGACAGGGGAGAGAGAGACCCAGTACTTC CASSPTGERETQYF
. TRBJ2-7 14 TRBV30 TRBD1 TGTGCCTGGAGTGTAGGGACAGGGACCTACGAGCAGTACTTC CAWSVGTGTYEQYF
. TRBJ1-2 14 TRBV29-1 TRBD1 TGCAGCGTCGAGGACAGGGCCAATAACTATGGCTACACCTTC CSVEDRANNYGYTF
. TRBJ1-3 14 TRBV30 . TGTGCCTGGACCGACTGGAGCTCTGGAAACACCATATATTTT CAWTDWSSGNTIYF
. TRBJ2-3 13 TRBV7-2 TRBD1 TGTGCCAGCCGTGGACAGGGGGACAGTACGCAGTATTTT CASRGQGDSTQYF
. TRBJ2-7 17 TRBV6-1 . TGTGCCAGCAGTGAATCCCCGTCCCGGGAGTCCCCCCACGAGCAGTACTTC CASSESPSRESPHEQYF
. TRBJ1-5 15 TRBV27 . TGTGCCAGCAGCACCCGGACGGACCGCAATCAGCCCCAGCATTTT CASSTRTDRNQPQHF
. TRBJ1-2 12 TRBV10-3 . TGTGCCATCAGTGAGTCAAGGGCTGGCTACACCTTC CAISESRAGYTF
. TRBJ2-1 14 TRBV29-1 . TGCAGCGTTCTACGTCCCGGGTCCTACAATGAGCAGTTCTTC CSVLRPGSYNEQFF
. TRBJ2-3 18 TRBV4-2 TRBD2 TGTGCCAGCAGCCAAAATGGCCTAGCGGGAGCGGTAACAGATACGCAGTATTTT CASSQNGLAGAVTDTQYF
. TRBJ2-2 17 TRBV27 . TGTGCCAGCAGTTTATCCCCTTCGTACCTTAACACCGGGGAGCTGTTTTTT CASSLSPSYLNTGELFF
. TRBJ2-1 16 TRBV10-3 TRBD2 TGTGCCATCAGGGGGACTAGCGGGAGTTCCTACAATGAGCAGTTCTTC CAIRGTSGSSYNEQFF
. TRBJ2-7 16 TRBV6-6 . TGTGCCAGCAGTTACTCGGCAGGAACAGCGATCTACGAGCAGTACTTC CASSYSAGTAIYEQYF
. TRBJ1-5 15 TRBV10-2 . TGCGCCAGCAGTTCGGGACGGAATAGCAATCAGCCCCAGCATTTT CASSSGRNSNQPQHF
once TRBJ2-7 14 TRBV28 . TGTGCCAGCAGTTTTGAGAAGGGCACCGACGAGCAGTACTTC CASSFEKGTDEQYF
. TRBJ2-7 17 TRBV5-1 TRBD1 TGCGCCAGCAGCTTGGGATCGGACAGGTCATATTCCTACGAGCAGTACTTC CASSLGSDRSYSYEQYF
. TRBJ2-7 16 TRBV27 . TGTGCCAGCAGTTACTCGACAGGACCGTACTCCTACGAGCAGTACTTC CASSYSTGPYSYEQYF
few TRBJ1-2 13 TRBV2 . TGTGCCAGCAGTGTAGGGTTAGGCTATGGCTACACCTTC CASSVGLGYGYTF
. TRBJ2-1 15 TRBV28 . TGTGCCAGCAGTCCGGGACTCTCGACCTACAATGAGCAGTTCTTC CASSPGLSTYNEQFF
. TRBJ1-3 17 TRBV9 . TGTGCCAGCAGCGTATCCCGCGGTCGGAGCTCTGGAAACACCATATATTTT CASSVSRGRSSGNTIYF
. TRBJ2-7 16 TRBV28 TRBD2 TGTGCCAGCAGTTTTTCCCCTAGCGGGAGCTCCTACGAGCAGTACTTC CASSFSPSGSSYEQYF
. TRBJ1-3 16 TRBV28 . TGTGCCAGCAGTTCCCACTCAGGAGACTCTGGAAACACCATATATTTT CASSSHSGDSGNTIYF
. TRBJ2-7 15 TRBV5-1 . TGCGCCAGCAGCTTGGCCGAATCAGGACCCTACGAGCAGTACTTC CASSLAESGPYEQYF
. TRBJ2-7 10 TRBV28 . TGTGCCAGCAGTTTTGGCGAGCAGTACTTC CASSFGEQYF
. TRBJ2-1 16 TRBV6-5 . TGTGCCAGCAGTTACTCCTCAGGGGAGATGGGGAATGAGCAGTTCTTC CASSYSSGEMGNEQFF
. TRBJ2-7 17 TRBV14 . TGTGCCAGCAGCCAAGATACCGGCGAGGTAGTTACGCGAGAGCAGTACTTC CASSQDTGEVVTREQYF
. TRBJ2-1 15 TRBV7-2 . TGTGCCAGCACCCCGGTGGGAGGGGGCTACAATGAGCAGTTCTTC CASTPVGGGYNEQFF
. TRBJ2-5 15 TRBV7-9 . TGTGCCAGCAGCTCTCGGAAAACAGGGCAAGAGACCCAGTACTTC CASSSRKTGQETQYF
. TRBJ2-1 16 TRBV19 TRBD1 TGTGCCAGTAGCCCAACAGGGGCAGCCTCCTACAATGAGCAGTTCTTC CASSPTGAASYNEQFF
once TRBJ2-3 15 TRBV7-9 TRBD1 TGTGCCAGCAGTTCCTACAGGGGGCGCTGGGATACGCAGTATTTT CASSSYRGRWDTQYF
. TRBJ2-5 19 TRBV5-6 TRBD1 TGTGCCAGCAGCTCGGTAGCCGGGACAGGGCTTTTTCGGGAAGAGACCCAGTACTTC CASSSVAGTGLFREETQYF
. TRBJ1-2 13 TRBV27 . TGTGCCAGCAGTTTACTGGGGGCCGCGGGCTACACCTTC CASSLLGAAGYTF
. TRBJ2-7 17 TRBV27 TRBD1 TGTGCCAGCAGTTTTAGTTGGGGGGACAGGGTAATGTACGAGCAGTACTTC CASSFSWGDRVMYEQYF
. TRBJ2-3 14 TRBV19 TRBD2 TGTGCCAGTACGACTAGCGGGAGTATAGATACGCAGTATTTT CASTTSGSIDTQYF
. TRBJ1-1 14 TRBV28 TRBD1 TGTGCCAGCAGTCTGACAGGGGGCTCGGCTGAAGCTTTCTTT CASSLTGGSAEAFF
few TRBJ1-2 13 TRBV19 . TGTGCCAGTAGTACCCGGACGGCCTATGGCTACACCTTC CASSTRTAYGYTF